Shown below are 5 T cell receptor beta chains from a single sample sequenced in a study of T cell responses to AZD1222 COVID-19 vaccine. Sequencing was performed with immunoSEQ multiplex PCR; in TCRdb, only in-frame clones are kept and a portion is missing. The table includes about 92,000 clones, 88% detected once. The material was peripheral blood, obtained on day 0 of AZD1222 vaccination. The receptors here all came from an adult in good health.

This sequence joins TRBV7-8 and TRBJ2-1; D perhaps matches TRBD1 (5 bases). CDR1 is SGHVS, CDR2 FQNEAQ, per germline. V lost 6 bases, J lost 10 bases, and 19 bases lay in between. This CDR3 has 14 residues. The CDR3 here is CASSSQGAVFEQFF. The CDR3 coding sequence is TGTGCCAGCAGTAGTCAGGGCGCGGTTTTCGAGCAGTTCTTC.

The genes are TRBV10-3 and TRBJ2-7; the match to TRBD1 covers 8 bases. CDR3 size: 14 residues. CDR1 is ENHRY, CDR2 SYGVKD, per germline. The V and J ends lost 4 bases and 3 bases, in that order; junction bases with no gene match: 5. The DNA of the CDR3 is TGTGCCATCAGTGGAGGACAGGGAGGCTACGAGCAGTACTTC. Translated: CAISGGQGGYEQYF.

The chain uses TRBV6-5 and TRBJ2-7; 10 bases agree with TRBD1. Germline CDR1 is MNHEY and CDR2 is SVGAGI. After removal of 5 bases from V and 2 bases from J, the junction contained 6 bases not matched to a gene. The CDR3 runs 15 residues. For the CDR3, the DNA is TGTGCCAGCAGTCCACTTGGACAGGGGGCCTACGAGCAGTACTTC. It specifies CASSPLGQGAYEQYF.

The chain has TRBV28 and TRBJ1-6; D is uncertain. Germline values: CDR1 MDHEN, CDR2 SYDVKM. The CDR3 length is 15 residues. Between the trimmed V and J ends, which lost 6 bases and 0 bases, there was a span of 9 bases. The CDR3 bases are TGTGCCAGCAGATCACCCAGCTCCTATAATTCACCCCTCCACTTT. This translates into CASRSPSSYNSPLHF.

The chain combines TRBV28 with TRBJ1-2; tentatively, D is TRBD1 (5 bases). Germline CDR1 is MDHEN and CDR2 is SYDVKM. V was trimmed by 5 bases and J by 5 bases, leaving 24 bases between them. The CDR3 is made up of 17 amino acids. DNA of the CDR3: TGTGCCAGCAGTCTCAGGAGGGGCGGCAGGGCGGGATATGGCTACACCTTC. It is translated as CASSLRRGGRAGYGYTF.